This entry is about one TCR beta chain. What it binds is not known. The sample comes from a study of cytomegalovirus exposure and HLA in healthy donors. Study results and limitations: Whilst most TCR sequences proved rare, a subset of public TCRs occurred across many donors.

Germline CDR1 and CDR2: LNHDA and SQIVND (reference sequence). CDR3 length equals 15 residues. Trimming took 6 bases from V and 3 from J, leaving 15 bases between them. PCR amplification relied on 60 Vbeta primers (plus 13 Jbeta primers). Produced via immunoSEQ multiplex PCR; TCRdb's table is partial and in-frame only. The profile shows some 120,000 clones, less than 85% of them singletons. The rearrangement links TRBV19 to TRBJ1-5, with a tentative D call TRBD1 (5 bases). Sequenced input: PBMCs. The TCR sequence derives from a woman aged 40 to 50 in good health and CMV-seropositive. The CDR3 spells CASRNNPTVNQPQHF. As DNA, the CDR3 is TGTGCCAGTAGGAACAATCCGACAGTCAATCAGCCCCAGCATTTT. The full variable domain, with the rest looked up from reference TRBV19 and TRBJ1-5, is DGGITQSPKYLFRKEGQNVTLSCEQNLNHDAMYWYRQDPGQGLRLIYYSQIVNDFQKGDIAEGYSVSREKKESFPLTVTSAQKNPTAFYLCASRNNPTVNQPQHFGDGTRLSIL.